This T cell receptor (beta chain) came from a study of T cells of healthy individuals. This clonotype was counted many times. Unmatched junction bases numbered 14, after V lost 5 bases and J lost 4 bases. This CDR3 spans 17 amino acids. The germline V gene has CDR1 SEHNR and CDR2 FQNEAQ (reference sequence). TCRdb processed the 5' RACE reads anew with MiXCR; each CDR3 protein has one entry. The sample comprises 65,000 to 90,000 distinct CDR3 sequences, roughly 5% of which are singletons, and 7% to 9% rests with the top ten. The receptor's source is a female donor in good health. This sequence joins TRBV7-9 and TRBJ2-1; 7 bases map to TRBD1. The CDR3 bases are TGTGCCAGCAGCCCCCCCTGGGGGACAGCGAGTTACAATGAGCAGTTCTTC. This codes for CASSPPWGTASYNEQFF.